This is a list of T cell receptor beta chains from one sample in a study of CD8+CD57+ T cells in acquired aplastic anemia. MiXCR, run by TCRdb on the reads, gives a single entry per CDR3 protein. The repertoire holds 250,000 or so distinct CDR3 sequences, with around half as singletons. Sequencing was carried out using sorted CD4+, CD8+, or CD8+CD57+ T cells (not recorded which) from PBMCs. Receptors originate from a human donor with aplastic anemia. The CDR3 runs from the conserved cysteine through the conserved F or W. A D gene is named only where the DNA matches it firmly. Expanded clones are given a class, and other clones once, few, many or no size at all.

CDR3 length | J gene | D gene | V gene | clone size | CDR3 protein | CDR3 DNA
16 | TRBJ2-2 | . | TRBV29-1 | . | CSVEKETISNTGELFF | TGCAGCGTTGAAAAGGAGACAATCAGTAACACCGGGGAGCTGTTTTTT
12 | TRBJ1-2 | TRBD1 | TRBV6-5 | . | CAHAGGGGGYTF | TGTGCCCACGCTGGAGGGGGCGGAGGCTACACCTTC
16 | TRBJ2-7 | . | TRBV7-9 | . | CASSLAGGVGLYEQYF | TGTGCCAGCAGCTTAGCGGGGGGTGTGGGACTTTACGAGCAGTACTTC
14 | TRBJ2-7 | TRBD1 | TRBV29-1 | . | CSVGRGFSSYEQYF | TGCAGCGTTGGCAGGGGGTTCAGCTCCTACGAGCAGTACTTC
16 | TRBJ2-5 | TRBD2 | TRBV7-9 | many | CASSTNLAGAQETQYF | TGTGCCAGCAGCACTAACCTAGCGGGGGCACAAGAGACCCAGTACTTC
11 | TRBJ2-1 | . | TRBV9 | . | CASSVSNEQFF | TGTGCCAGCAGCGTGAGCAATGAGCAGTTCTTC
16 | TRBJ2-2 | . | TRBV10-3 | . | CAISDFGASNTGELFF | TGTGCCATCAGTGATTTCGGGGCTTCGAACACCGGGGAGCTGTTTTTT
17 | TRBJ2-1 | . | TRBV20-1 | many | CSARDLGAPSSYNEQFF | TGCAGTGCTAGAGACCTGGGCGCCCCGAGCTCCTACAATGAGCAGTTCTTC
11 | TRBJ2-7 | . | TRBV9 | many | CASGPSGEQYF | TGTGCCAGCGGGCCCAGTGGGGAGCAGTACTTC
17 | TRBJ2-7 | TRBD2 | TRBV27 | few | CASSTGTSGTLPYEQYF | TGTGCCAGCAGTACAGGGACTAGCGGGACCTTACCCTACGAGCAGTACTTC
15 | TRBJ1-2 | . | TRBV15 | . | CATSRERQANYGYTF | TGTGCCACCAGCAGAGAGAGGCAGGCTAACTATGGCTACACCTTC
14 | TRBJ1-2 | . | TRBV7-9 | . | CASSWDFQEGGYTF | TGTGCCAGCAGCTGGGATTTCCAGGAAGGAGGCTACACCTTC
16 | TRBJ2-7 | TRBD2 | TRBV11-2 | . | CASSEIAGGPFGEQYF | TGTGCCAGCAGCGAAATAGCGGGAGGGCCTTTTGGCGAGCAGTACTTC
13 | TRBJ1-5 | . | TRBV19 | . | CASIATGNRPQHF | TGTGCCAGTATAGCCACAGGGAACCGGCCCCAGCATTTT
14 | TRBJ2-3 | . | TRBV7-2 | . | CASSLQGSTDTQYF | TGTGCCAGCAGCTTACAGGGAAGCACAGATACGCAGTATTTT
13 | TRBJ1-1 | . | TRBV28 | many | CASSFAVNTEAFF | TGTGCCAGCAGTTTTGCAGTGAACACTGAAGCTTTCTTT